What follows is one TCR beta chain and its context. What it binds is not known. Unique molecular identifiers featured in each of the TCR beta cDNA libraries. TCRdb independently ran MiXCR on the PCR reads; one entry per CDR3 protein. The profile shows 700,000 to 900,000 distinct CDR3 sequences, 35% to 55% of them singletons. The data originate from a study of post-analysis software for immune sequencing data. On the study more broadly: Relapsing-remitting, secondary progressive and progressive-relapsing multiple sclerosis were all included among the disease courses.

V lost 0 bases and J lost 3; bases outside the gene matches: 5. Germline V CDR1 and CDR2: LGHNA, YSLEER. The CDR3 length is 16 residues. Study results and caveats: Those samples that were prepared in the same batch co-clustered strongly by F measure. Patients used about five TRBV segments, including TRBV5-6, TRBV5-1 and TRBV20-1, more often than controls. Controls significantly exceeded multiple sclerosis patients in normalized Chao1 diversity.

Sequenced material: blood. This chain links TRBV4-3 with TRBJ2-3, with TRBD1 matching over 8 bases. The clonotype comes from a girl aged 5 to 17 with multiple sclerosis. CDR3 protein: CASSQEANRGTDTQYF. Here the CDR3 DNA reads TGCGCCAGCAGCCAAGAGGCCAACAGGGGGACAGATACGCAGTATTTT.